A single sample gave rise to the 10 T cell receptor beta chains below, sequenced in a study of OX40 agonist ivuxolimab in advanced cancers. Assay used: immunoSEQ multiplex PCR; TCRdb lists only in-frame clones, some missing. This table has around 140,000 clones, 90% appearing once. The starting material was CD4+ or CD8+ T cells sorted from blood, obtained in a trial of the OX40 agonist ivuxolimab. These TCRs come from an adult with an advanced solid tumor such as melanoma, head and neck, liver or kidney cancer.

This sequence joins TRBV7-2 and TRBJ2-3, with D possibly matching TRBD2 (5 bases). This CDR3 contains 16 residues. Per the germline V gene, CDR1 is SGHTA and CDR2 is FQGNSA. The V gene lost 6 bases and the J gene lost 0 bases, with 16 bases spanning the gap. CDR3 DNA sequence: TGTGCCAGCAGTTCGGAGAGGGATCTTAGCACAGATACGCAGTATTTT. Protein sequence: CASSSERDLSTDTQYF.

The chain uses TRBV6-1 and TRBJ2-1; tentatively, D is TRBD1 (5 bases). V was pared by 6 bases and J by 0 bases, with 9 bases between. Per germline, CDR1 MNHNS and CDR2 SASEGT. The CDR3 has 14 residues. In DNA form, the CDR3 reads TGTGCCAGCAGCCGACAGCGCTCCTACAATGAGCAGTTCTTC. Its protein is CASSRQRSYNEQFF.

The chain is built from TRBV11-2 and TRBJ1-5; D is unresolved. V lost 1 base and J lost 1, with 8 bases in between. The CDR3 is 15 amino acids. Germline CDR1 and CDR2: SGHAT and FQNNGV. CDR3 amino acids: CASSLAGASNQPQHF. The CDR3 DNA is TGTGCCAGCAGCTTAGCTGGTGCCAGCAATCAGCCCCAGCATTTT.

The gene calls are TRBV15 and TRBJ2-5; TRBD2 matches at 8 bases. Germline V gene lookup returns CDR1 LNHNV and CDR2 YYDKDF (reference sequence). Trimming removed 3 bases from V and 6 bases from J; junction bases left unmatched: 9. The CDR3 totals 15 residues. CDR3 amino acids: CATSRGTTSDKTQYF. CDR3 DNA: TGTGCCACCAGCAGGGGGACGACTAGCGATAAGACCCAGTACTTC.

For this clone: A junction boundary mismatches the germline segment, possibly from a read error. The rearrangement links TRBV6-6 to TRBJ2-7; D may be TRBD2 (6 bases). The germline CDR1 and CDR2 sequences are MNHNY and SVGAGI (reference sequence). The CDR3 is 14 residues long. CDR3 in amino acids: CASSQGLLTYEQHF. The CDR3 DNA sequence: TGTGCCAGCAGTCAGGGACTGCTAACCTACGAGCAGCACTTC.

The chain employs TRBV20-1 and TRBJ2-7; D gene unclear. Germline V gene data show CDR1 as DFQATT and CDR2 as SNEGSKA (reference sequence). V was pared by 4 bases and J by 3 bases, with 4 bases between. This CDR3 spans 10 amino acids. DNA of the CDR3: TGCAGTGCTAATCTCTACGAGCAGTACTTC. Residues: CSANLYEQYF.

This chain joins TRBV5-1 and TRBJ2-3, with D possibly matching TRBD1 (5 bases). V was clipped by 2 bases and J by 2 bases, with 6 bases between them. The CDR3 extends over 13 amino acids. CDR1 and CDR2 (germline): SGHRS, YFSETQ. CDR3 loop: CASSFRDTDTQYF. DNA for the CDR3: TGCGCCAGCAGCTTCAGGGACACAGATACGCAGTATTTT. Full variable domain (rest looked up from reference TRBV5-1 and TRBJ2-3): KAGVTQTPRYLIKTRGQQVTLSCSPISGHRSVSWYQQTPGQGLQFLFEYFSETQRNKGNFPGRFSGRQFSNSRSEMNVSTLELGDSALYLCASSFRDTDTQYFGPGTRLTVL.

The chain is built from TRBV27 and TRBJ2-2; D gene unclear. The CDR3 contains 13 residues. V was cut by 2 bases and J by 9 bases, with 10 bases left in between. Per the germline V gene, CDR1 is MNHEY and CDR2 is SMNVEV (reference sequence). The DNA for the CDR3 is TGTGCCAGCAGTTTAAGGCAAGAAAGGGAGCTGTTTTTT. Translated: CASSLRQERELFF.

The gene calls are TRBV30 and TRBJ2-3; TRBD2 matches at 8 bases. This CDR3 has 16 amino acids. The germline V gene has CDR1 GTSNPN and CDR2 SVGIG (reference sequence). V was pared by 5 bases and J by 3 bases, with 13 bases of the junction left unmatched. Here the CDR3 DNA reads TGTGCCTGGGGATATGCCGGGAGGGGATGGACAGATACGCAGTATTTT. As protein: CAWGYAGRGWTDTQYF. The variable domain in full, with the rest retrieved from reference TRBV30 and TRBJ2-3, is SQTIHQWPATLVQPVGSPLSLECTVEGTSNPNLYWYRQAAGRGLQLLFYSVGIGQISSEVPQNLSASRPQDRQFILSSKKLLLSDSGFYLCAWGYAGRGWTDTQYFGPGTRLTVL.

This clone has a count of ten or more. The chain recombines TRBV6-5 with TRBJ1-2, with 12 nucleotides matching TRBD1. Germline CDR1 and CDR2: MNHEY and SVGAGI. The ends lost 4 bases at V and 6 bases at J; junction bases unmatched: 6. The CDR3 is 15 residues long. CDR3 in DNA: TGTGCCAGCAGTTTAGGGACAGGGGGCGGGGATGGCTACACCTTC. This gives the protein CASSLGTGGGDGYTF.